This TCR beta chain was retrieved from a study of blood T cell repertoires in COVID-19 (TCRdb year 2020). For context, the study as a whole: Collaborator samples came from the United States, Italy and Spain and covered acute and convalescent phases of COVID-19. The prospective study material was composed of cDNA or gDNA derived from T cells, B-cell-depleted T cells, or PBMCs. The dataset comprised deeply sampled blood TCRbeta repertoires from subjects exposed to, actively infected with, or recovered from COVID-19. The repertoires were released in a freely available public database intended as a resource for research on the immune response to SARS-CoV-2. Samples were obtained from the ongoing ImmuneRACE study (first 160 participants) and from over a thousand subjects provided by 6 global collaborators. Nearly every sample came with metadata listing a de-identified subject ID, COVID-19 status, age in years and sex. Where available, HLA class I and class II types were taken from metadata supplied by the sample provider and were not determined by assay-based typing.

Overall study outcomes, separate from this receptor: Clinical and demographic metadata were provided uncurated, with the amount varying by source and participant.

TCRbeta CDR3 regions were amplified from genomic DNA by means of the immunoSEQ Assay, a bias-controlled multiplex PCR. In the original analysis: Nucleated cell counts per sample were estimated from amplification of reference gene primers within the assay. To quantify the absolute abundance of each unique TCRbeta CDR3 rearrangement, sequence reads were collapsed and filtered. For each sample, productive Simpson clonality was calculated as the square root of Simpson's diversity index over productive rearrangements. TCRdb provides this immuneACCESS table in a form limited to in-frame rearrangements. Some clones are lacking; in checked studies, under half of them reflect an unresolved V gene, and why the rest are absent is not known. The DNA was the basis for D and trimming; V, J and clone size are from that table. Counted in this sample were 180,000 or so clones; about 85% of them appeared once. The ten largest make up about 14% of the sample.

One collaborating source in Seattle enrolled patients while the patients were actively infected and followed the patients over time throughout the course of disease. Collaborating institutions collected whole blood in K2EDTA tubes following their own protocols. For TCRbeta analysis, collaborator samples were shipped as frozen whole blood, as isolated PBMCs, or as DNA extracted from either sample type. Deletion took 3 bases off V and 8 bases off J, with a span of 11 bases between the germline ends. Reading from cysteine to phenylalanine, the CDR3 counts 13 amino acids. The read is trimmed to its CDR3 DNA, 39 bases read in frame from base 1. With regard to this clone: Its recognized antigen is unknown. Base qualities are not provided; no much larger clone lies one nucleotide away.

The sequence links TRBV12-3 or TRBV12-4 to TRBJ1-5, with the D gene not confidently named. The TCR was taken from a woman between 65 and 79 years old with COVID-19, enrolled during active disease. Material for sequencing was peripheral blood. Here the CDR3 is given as CASSFDRAEPQHF. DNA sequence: TGTGCCAGCAGTTTCGACCGCGCGGAGCCCCAGCATTTT.